Presented here are 30 T cell receptor beta chains from one specimen sequenced in a study of OX40 agonist ivuxolimab in advanced cancers. Clones were read by immunoSEQ multiplex PCR, and TCRdb kept only the in-frame ones, dropping some. The sample has approximately 26,000 clones, approximately 83% seen once; the top ten hold roughly an eighth. The material sequenced was CD4+ or CD8+ T cells sorted from blood, taken in a trial of the OX40 agonist ivuxolimab. Receptors originate from an adult with an advanced solid tumor such as melanoma, head and neck, liver or kidney cancer.

V gene TRBV7-9 combines with J gene TRBJ2-6; 9 bases are a match to TRBD2. CDR3 length equals 19 residues. In germline, CDR1 is SEHNR, CDR2 FQNEAQ (reference sequence). V trimming: 0 bases; J trimming: 4 bases; junction bases outside the gene matches: 10. CDR3: CASSLASGGPPRGANVLTF. CDR3 nucleotide sequence: TGTGCCAGCAGCTTAGCGAGCGGGGGGCCCCCAAGGGGGGCCAACGTCCTGACTTTC.

V usage is TRBV15 and J usage is TRBJ1-3; TRBD1 is a possible D gene (6 bases). Per germline, CDR1 LNHNV and CDR2 YYDKDF (reference sequence). V lost 5 bases and J 3 bases, leaving 11 bases between the germline ends. The CDR3 contains 14 residues. This CDR3 is CATSVRTDGNTIYF. As DNA, the CDR3 is TGTGCCACCAGCGTACGGACAGATGGAAACACCATATATTTT.

The chain joins TRBV27 to TRBJ2-5; D is tentatively TRBD1 or TRBD2 (6 bases each). With 6 bases removed from V and 2 bases from J, the gap between germline ends came to 16 bases. The V gene's germline CDR1 is MNHEY and CDR2 SMNVEV (reference sequence). The length of the CDR3 is 15 residues. CDR3 protein: CASRWGAVGQETQYF. In DNA, the CDR3 is TGTGCCAGCAGGTGGGGGGCCGTCGGACAAGAGACCCAGTACTTC.

By share of the sample, this clone is medium-sized. CDR3 sequence (DNA): TGTGCCAGCAGTTTGACAGTGAACACTGAAGCTTTCTTT. Translated: CASSLTVNTEAFF. The V gene is TRBV27, the J gene TRBJ1-1; D might be TRBD1 (5 bases). Germline CDR1 is MNHEY and CDR2 is SMNVEV (reference sequence). Trimming pared 3 bases from V and 0 bases from J, leaving 5 bases between. The CDR3 has 13 residues.

V gene TRBV4-2 combines with J gene TRBJ1-4, with 7 bases matching TRBD1. The V gene end was trimmed by 4 bases and the J gene end by 7 bases; junction bases not matched to a gene: 9. Germline assignment: CDR1 LGHNA and CDR2 YNFKEQ. The CDR3 is 15 residues long. As DNA, the CDR3 is TGTGCCAGCAGCCCCCACAGGGGTCCCCTTGAAAAACTGTTTTTT. It is translated as CASSPHRGPLEKLFF.

This clone is a singleton in its sample. This chain links TRBV29-1 with TRBJ2-7; a possible D gene is TRBD1 (5 bases). Germline assignment: CDR1 SQVTM and CDR2 ANQGSEA. CDR3 length: 11 amino acids. With 4 bases removed from V and 4 bases from J, the gap between germline ends came to 8 bases. The chain's CDR3 is CSVGDSYEQYF. The CDR3 coding sequence is TGCAGCGTTGGAGACAGTTACGAGCAGTACTTC.

The V call is TRBV6-1, the J call TRBJ1-2, with D perhaps TRBD1 (6 bases). V lost 5 bases and J lost 6, with 13 bases in between. CDR3 length: 13 amino acids. Germline V gene lookup returns CDR1 MNHNS and CDR2 SASEGT. The DNA of the CDR3 is TGTGCCAGCAGTCGAACAGGGTTTGATGGCTACACCTTC. Encoded protein: CASSRTGFDGYTF.

The chain carries TRBV4-2 and TRBJ2-7; D not certain. Looked up from germline, CDR1 is LGHNA and CDR2 is YNFKEQ. The V gene lost 0 bases and the J gene lost 3 bases, with 12 bases spanning the gap. The CDR3 loop spans 15 amino acids. The CDR3 region is CASSQEDAPNYEQYF. The CDR3 DNA sequence: TGTGCCAGCAGCCAAGAGGATGCGCCGAACTACGAGCAGTACTTC.

Only a few counts were recorded for this clone. The gene calls are TRBV5-6 and TRBJ1-1; no firm D call. Per the germline V gene, CDR1 is SGHDT and CDR2 is YYEEEE. The CDR3 loop spans 13 amino acids. Trimming cost V 0 bases and J 1 base, with 4 bases left between them. The CDR3 coding sequence is TGTGCCAGCAGCTTGGGGCCGAACACTGAAGCTTTCTTT. It specifies CASSLGPNTEAFF.

The rearrangement joins TRBV28 to TRBJ2-7; a possible D gene is TRBD1 (6 bases). Trimming shortened V by 2 bases and J by 5 bases, and 10 bases separated the two germline ends. The CDR3 is 13 amino acids. Germline lookup yields CDR1 MDHEN and CDR2 SYDVKM. The CDR3 coding sequence is TGTGCCAGCAGTTTAGACAGGCAACACGAGCAGTACTTC. Translating gives CASSLDRQHEQYF. Full variable domain (outside the CDR3, taken from reference TRBV28 and TRBJ2-7): DVKVTQSSRYLVKRTGEKVFLECVQDMDHENMFWYRQDPGLGLRLIYFSYDVKMKEKGDIPEGYSVSREKKERFSLILESASTNQTSMYLCASSLDRQHEQYFGPGTRLTVT.

V gene TRBV6-1 combines with J gene TRBJ1-3; D gene uncertain. The germline V and J ends were trimmed by 0 bases and 2 bases, with 5 bases remaining between them. Germline V lookup: CDR1 MNHNS, CDR2 SASEGT. The CDR3 runs to 14 residues. The CDR3 loop is CASSEAWPGNTIYF. In DNA form, the CDR3 reads TGTGCCAGCAGTGAAGCGTGGCCTGGAAACACCATATATTTT.

The chain couples TRBV7-9 to TRBJ2-1; no reliable D call. Trimming pared 1 base from V and 0 bases from J, leaving 4 bases between. CDR1 is SEHNR, CDR2 FQNEAQ, per germline (reference sequence). There are 14 residues in the CDR3. The CDR3 loop is CASSLENSYNEQFF. The DNA for the CDR3 is TGTGCCAGCAGCTTAGAGAACTCCTACAATGAGCAGTTCTTC. The whole variable domain, filled in from reference TRBV7-9 and TRBJ2-1, reads DTGVSQNPRHKITKRGQNVTFRCDPISEHNRLYWYRQTLGQGPEFLTYFQNEAQLEKSRLLSDRFSAERPKGSFSTLEIQRTEQGDSAMYLCASSLENSYNEQFFGPGTRLTVL.

This clone was counted between two and nine times. This chain connects TRBV15 to TRBJ2-6; D possibly corresponds to TRBD1 (6 bases). The germline CDR1 and CDR2 sequences are LNHNV and YYDKDF (reference sequence). V lost 5 bases and J lost 4, with 15 bases in between. The CDR3 extends over 16 amino acids. Written as DNA, the CDR3 is TGTGCCACCAGCCTGAGAACAGGGACCGGGGCCAACGTCCTGACTTTC. Translated, it gives CATSLRTGTGANVLTF. Full variable domain (remainder filled in from reference TRBV15 and TRBJ2-6): DAMVIQNPRYQVTQFGKPVTLSCSQTLNHNVMYWYQQKSSQAPKLLFHYYDKDFNNEADTPDNFQSRRPNTSFCFLDIRSPGLGDTAMYLCATSLRTGTGANVLTFGAGSRLTVL.

The chain uses TRBV7-9 and TRBJ2-3; no reliable D call. V shed 8 bases and J shed 3 bases, with 6 bases lying between them. CDR3 length equals 11 residues. Per the germline V gene, CDR1 is SEHNR and CDR2 is FQNEAQ (reference sequence). Here the CDR3 DNA reads TGTGCCAGCCTCCGGACAGATACGCAGTATTTT. This sequence encodes CASLRTDTQYF.

CDR3 bases: TGTGCCAGCAGCTTCCCATCCGAGCCCACTGGCTACACCTTC. Translating gives CASSFPSEPTGYTF. This rearrangement joins TRBV13 to TRBJ1-2; D gene unclear. This CDR3 region has 14 residues. Germline CDR1 and CDR2: PRHDT and FYEKMQ (reference sequence). Trimming removed 3 bases at V and 7 bases at J, with 15 bases between.

V usage is TRBV7-9 and J usage is TRBJ2-5, with D maybe TRBD1 (5 bases). Germline V gene lookup returns CDR1 SEHNR and CDR2 FQNEAQ (reference sequence). Trimming left V 0 bases short and J 4 bases short, with 12 bases between. This CDR3 is built from 15 residues. The DNA of the CDR3 is TGTGCCAGCAGCTTAGCGGGGCAGGGCGTAGAGACCCAGTACTTC. Its translation is CASSLAGQGVETQYF.

This clone was detected only a few times. This chain uses TRBV4-1 with TRBJ1-1; D gene unclear. The CDR3 loop spans 12 amino acids. The germline gives CDR1 MGHRA, CDR2 YSYEKL. V lost 0 bases, J lost 6 bases, and 5 bases lay in between. The CDR3 bases are TGCGCCAGCAGCCAAGATTCCCCTGAAGCTTTCTTT. It specifies CASSQDSPEAFF.

The chain employs TRBV5-4 and TRBJ1-2; 7 nucleotides align to TRBD1. The ends lost 1 base at V and 4 bases at J; junction bases unmatched: 10. Germline lookup yields CDR1 SGHNT and CDR2 YYREEE (reference sequence). This CDR3 comprises 16 residues. For the CDR3, the DNA is TGTGCCAGCAGCTTGTGGGGAGCCGGGACAGCCTATGGCTACACCTTC. Protein product: CASSLWGAGTAYGYTF. Using reference TRBV5-4 and TRBJ1-2 for the parts outside the CDR3, the full variable domain is ETGVTQSPTHLIKTRGQQVTLRCSSQSGHNTVSWYQQALGQGPQFIFQYYREEENGRGNFPPRFSGLQFPNYSSELNVNALELDDSALYLCASSLWGAGTAYGYTFGSGTRLTVV.

The chain employs TRBV5-1 and TRBJ2-5; 9 positions match TRBD1. Per germline, CDR1 SGHRS and CDR2 YFSETQ. This CDR3 comprises 14 residues. The trim removed 4 bases at V and 5 bases at J, leaving 6 bases unmatched. The chain's CDR3 is CASSTGQGKETQYF. CDR3 DNA sequence: TGCGCCAGCAGCACAGGACAGGGGAAGGAGACCCAGTACTTC. The variable domain in full, with the rest retrieved from reference TRBV5-1 and TRBJ2-5, is KAGVTQTPRYLIKTRGQQVTLSCSPISGHRSVSWYQQTPGQGLQFLFEYFSETQRNKGNFPGRFSGRQFSNSRSEMNVSTLELGDSALYLCASSTGQGKETQYFGPGTRLLVL.

V is TRBV4-1 and J is TRBJ1-2; the D gene is possibly TRBD1 (6 bases). Germline V CDR1 and CDR2: MGHRA, YSYEKL. The CDR3 runs to 15 residues. With 1 base removed from V and 9 bases from J, the gap between germline ends came to 18 bases. In DNA form, the CDR3 reads TGCGCCAGCAGCCAAGTTGGGGAAGGGGGTGTGCGCTACACCTTC. Translation gives CASSQVGEGGVRYTF.

V and J are TRBV11-1 and TRBJ2-5; D perhaps matches TRBD2 (6 bases). The J call could be wrong; TRBJ2-7 is a better fit for the DNA end. This CDR3 comprises 15 residues. Germline loops: CDR1 SGHAT, CDR2 FQDESV (reference sequence). The CDR3 nucleotides are TGTGCCAGCAGCTTAGGGAGGGGCCACTCCTACGAGCAGTACTTC. Protein product: CASSLGRGHSYEQYF.

This clone was seen just once. The V call is TRBV5-8, the J call TRBJ2-1, with D tentatively TRBD1 or TRBD2 (5 bases each). From germline, CDR1 is SGHTS and CDR2 YDEGEE. Between the trimmed V and J ends, which lost 6 bases and 9 bases, there was a span of 16 bases. This CDR3 comprises 13 residues. The CDR3 sequence: CASIAPGLGEQFF. CDR3 coding DNA: TGTGCCAGCATCGCCCCGGGGCTAGGTGAGCAGTTCTTC. The whole variable domain, filled in from reference TRBV5-8 and TRBJ2-1, reads EAGVTQSPTHLIKTRGQQATLRCSPISGHTSVYWYQQALGLGLQFLLWYDEGEERNRGNFPPRFSGRQFPNYSSELNVNALELEDSALYLCASIAPGLGEQFFGPGTRLTVL.

The chain links TRBV27 to TRBJ2-3; no reliable D call. The CDR3 length is 15 residues. Germline V lookup: CDR1 MNHEY, CDR2 SMNVEV (reference sequence). The V gene lost 5 bases and the J gene lost 1 base, with 13 bases spanning the gap. As DNA, the CDR3 is TGTGCCAGCAGTCAAAGGGAAAGGGGCACAGATACGCAGTATTTT. It codes for CASSQRERGTDTQYF.

The V and J genes are TRBV6-5 and TRBJ1-6, with TRBD1 identical over 10 bases. The CDR3 is made up of 14 amino acids. The J segment lost 9 bases and the V segment lost 6 bases, leaving 5 bases of the junction unmatched. Per germline, CDR1 MNHEY and CDR2 SVGAGI. CDR3 DNA sequence: TGTGCCAGCAGACCCAGGGACAGGGGTTCACCCCTCCACTTT. It codes for CASRPRDRGSPLHF.

Notes on this clone: One end of the junction does not line up with germline, which may come from a read error. The V and J genes are TRBV7-9 and TRBJ2-5; D is unresolved. CDR3 length equals 13 residues. CDR1 and CDR2 (germline): SEHNR, FQNEAQ (reference sequence). The CDR3 loop is CASSPDNQEIQYF. The CDR3 nucleotides read TGTGCCAGCAGCCCTGACAACCAAGAGATCCAGTACTTC.

This chain connects TRBV6-6 to TRBJ1-1; D remains unclear. The CDR3 runs 13 residues. V lost 6 bases and J 5 bases, leaving 13 bases between the germline ends. Germline V CDR1 and CDR2: MNHNY, SVGAGI (reference sequence). Here the CDR3 reads CASSLAARTEAFF. For the CDR3, the DNA is TGTGCCAGCAGCCTGGCGGCGCGGACTGAAGCTTTCTTT.

The genes are TRBV9 and TRBJ1-2; maybe TRBD1 (6 bases). V lost 3 bases, J lost 0 bases, and 9 bases lay in between. Germline CDR1 SGDLS, CDR2 YYNGEE. This CDR3 region has 14 residues. CDR3: CASSEWTANYGYTF. The CDR3 DNA follows: TGTGCCAGCAGCGAATGGACAGCTAACTATGGCTACACCTTC.

V usage is TRBV4-1 and J usage is TRBJ1-6; 7 nucleotides match TRBD1. The CDR3 is 15 residues long. V shed 2 bases, J shed 5 bases, and the junction held 3 bases outside the gene matches. Looked up from germline, CDR1 is MGHRA and CDR2 is YSYEKL. CDR3 loop: CASSQQDRDNSPLHF. CDR3 bases: TGCGCCAGCAGCCAACAAGACAGGGATAATTCACCCCTCCACTTT.

This clone is categorized as medium-sized. The sample holds other DNA sequences that translate to the same CDR3. The chain carries TRBV7-9 and TRBJ1-2, with 10 bases that match TRBD1. The CDR3 loop spans 15 amino acids. V shed 4 bases and J 4 bases; nucleotides not matched to a gene: 6. Germline CDR1 is SEHNR and CDR2 is FQNEAQ (reference sequence). The CDR3 sequence: CASSSGTGEGYGYTF. Here the CDR3 DNA reads TGTGCCAGCAGCTCAGGGACAGGGGAGGGCTATGGCTACACCTTC.

Only a few counts were recorded for this clone. CDR3 region: CASSWGNEQFF. In DNA, the CDR3 is TGTGCCAGCAGCTGGGGAAATGAGCAGTTCTTC. This rearrangement joins TRBV5-8 to TRBJ2-1; no clear D gene. The CDR3 consists of 11 residues. Trimming left V 3 bases short and J 7 bases short, with 5 bases between. Germline CDR1 SGHTS, CDR2 YDEGEE.